This T cell receptor (beta chain) came from a study of OX40 agonist ivuxolimab in advanced cancers. Produced via immunoSEQ multiplex PCR; TCRdb's table is partial and in-frame only. This repertoire shows about 31,000 clones, 65% to 90% found once; its top ten account for around a third. V shed 5 bases and J 0 bases; nucleotides not matched to a gene: 7. The germline V gene has CDR1 SGHKS and CDR2 YYEKEE (reference sequence). The CDR3 consists of 15 residues. Study-wide findings and caveats: Relative to CD4+ cells, CD8+ T cells on average had more expanded clones.

Of note for this clone: Antigen specificity is unknown.

Exclusion of a patient followed from autoimmune disease history or systemic immunosuppression. Material: CD4+ or CD8+ T cells sorted from blood, obtained in a trial of the OX40 agonist ivuxolimab. The TCR sequence derives from an adult with an advanced solid tumor such as melanoma, head and neck, liver or kidney cancer. The V and J genes are TRBV5-5 and TRBJ1-2, with TRBD1 matching over 7 bases. The CDR3 reads CASSYTGASNYGYTF. In nucleotides, the CDR3 is TGTGCCAGCAGTTATACAGGGGCCTCTAACTATGGCTACACCTTC.